A single sample is the source of the 25 T cell receptor beta chains below, sequenced in a study of cytomegalovirus exposure and HLA in healthy donors. Primers for the PCR totalled 60 Vbeta and 13 Jbeta. Here immunoSEQ multiplex PCR was the method, and the copy in TCRdb shows in-frame clones only, minus some. The repertoire holds tens of thousands of clones, with approximately 74% as singletons. The sequencing input was PBMCs. Every receptor here comes from a man aged 40-55 years in good health and CMV-seropositive.

The chain couples TRBV29-1 to TRBJ2-3; D possibly corresponds to TRBD2 (5 bases). Looked up from germline, CDR1 is SQVTM and CDR2 is ANQGSEA. The CDR3 has 13 residues. V lost 6 bases and J 0 bases, leaving 10 bases between the germline ends. The CDR3 DNA reads as TGCAGCGTGAGGGTCGGGAGCACAGATACGCAGTATTTT. Translated: CSVRVGSTDTQYF.

This clone was seen more than once but under ten times. The chain carries TRBV7-8 and TRBJ2-7; perhaps TRBD2 as D (7 bases). The CDR3 has 15 residues. Germline V gene sequence: CDR1 SGHVS, CDR2 FQNEAQ. Trimming removed 5 bases at V and 2 bases at J, with 16 bases between. In DNA, the CDR3 is TGTGCCAGCAGCCAAGGGCAAGGGGGGGCCTACGAGCAGTACTTC. This gives the protein CASSQGQGGAYEQYF.

This clone was recorded a few times. The rearrangement joins TRBV28 to TRBJ1-2, with D hard to call. This CDR3 is 11 amino acids long. The ends were cut back, 10 bases at V and 8 bases at J, with 14 bases in the middle. Germline V gene data show CDR1 as MDHEN and CDR2 as SYDVKM. This CDR3 is CAINPGNGYTF. In DNA form, the CDR3 reads TGTGCCATCAATCCCGGTAACGGCTACACCTTC.

The chain carries TRBV5-1 and TRBJ2-3, with TRBD1 as a possible D gene (6 bases). V dropped 3 bases and J dropped 1 base, with 9 bases sitting between them. The germline gives CDR1 SGHRS, CDR2 YFSETQ. The CDR3 is 14 residues long. DNA of the CDR3: TGCGCCAGCAGCTCCAGACAGGGCACAGATACGCAGTATTTT. Residues: CASSSRQGTDTQYF.

The V gene is TRBV2, the J gene TRBJ2-1, with TRBD2 identical over 11 bases. CDR1 is SNHLY and CDR2 is FYNNEI in the germline V gene. The CDR3 consists of 15 residues. V gave up 3 bases and J gave up 9 bases; unmatched junction bases: 7. The chain's CDR3 is CASSDLVAGGGEQFF. Written as DNA, the CDR3 is TGTGCCAGCAGTGATTTGGTAGCGGGGGGGGGTGAGCAGTTCTTC.

This clone appeared a single time. The V call is TRBV7-2, the J call TRBJ1-2; no definite D call. Trimming removed 5 bases from V and 13 bases from J, with 17 bases in between. The CDR3 has 12 residues. CDR1 and CDR2 (germline): SGHTA, FQGNSA. For the CDR3, the DNA is TGTGCCAGCAGCATAGGTGTGTTTTCGGGCACCTTC. Amino acids: CASSIGVFSGTF.

Worth noting for this clone: One end of the junction does not line up with germline, which may come from a read error. The J gene is TRBJ2-1, the V gene TRBV15, with D tentatively TRBD2 (6 bases). The CDR3 runs 13 residues. Germline-derived CDR1 and CDR2 are LNHNV and YYDKDF (reference sequence). This chain's CDR3 is CATRGDSNNEQFF. CDR3 DNA sequence: TGTGCCACCCGAGGGGACTCCAACAATGAGCAGTTCTTC.

As DNA, the CDR3 is TGTGCCATCAGTGTCCTAGCGGCCTACGAGCAGTACTTC. As protein: CAISVLAAYEQYF. V is TRBV10-3 and J is TRBJ2-7, with TRBD2 identical over 7 bases. Losses at the gene ends were 4 bases for V and 2 bases for J; bases not matched to a gene: 2. CDR1 is ENHRY, CDR2 SYGVKD, per germline. The CDR3 runs to 13 residues.

The CDR3 reads CASGSTLRTVSGNTIYF. The CDR3, as DNA: TGTGCTAGTGGCTCGACATTAAGGACAGTCTCTGGAAACACCATATATTTT. The chain couples TRBV12-5 to TRBJ1-3; weak D call: TRBD1 (6 bases). CDR3 size: 17 residues. V gave up 6 bases and J gave up 0 bases, with 18 bases separating them. Germline values: CDR1 LGHNT, CDR2 FRNRAP.

This clone was seen a handful of times. J is TRBJ2-5 and V is TRBV28; D is uncertain. Germline V CDR1 and CDR2: MDHEN, SYDVKM. The CDR3 contains 14 residues. V lost 7 bases to trimming and J lost 5 bases, with 17 bases between them. For the CDR3, the DNA is TGTGCCAGCAATTCTCTCCCCGGGTCGGAGACCCAGTACTTC. Translation gives CASNSLPGSETQYF. Supplemented by reference TRBV28 and TRBJ2-5, the full variable domain reads DVKVTQSSRYLVKRTGEKVFLECVQDMDHENMFWYRQDPGLGLRLIYFSYDVKMKEKGDIPEGYSVSREKKERFSLILESASTNQTSMYLCASNSLPGSETQYFGPGTRLLVL.

The sample holds a few counts of this clone. The J gene is TRBJ2-5, the V gene TRBV15, with TRBD1 matching over 11 bases. The CDR3 is made up of 17 amino acids. Germline CDR1 reads LNHNV; CDR2 reads YYDKDF (reference sequence). The V and J ends lost 1 base and 1 base, in that order; junction bases with no gene match: 5. The CDR3 region has the DNA TGTGCCACCAGCAGAGCCCGGACAGGGGGCCCCCAAGAGACCCAGTACTTC. It is translated as CATSRARTGGPQETQYF.

The chain employs TRBV11-2 and TRBJ2-5; 10 nucleotides align to TRBD1. With 2 bases clipped from V and 3 bases from J, the junction kept 6 bases outside the gene matches. CDR1 and CDR2 from the germline V gene are SGHAT and FQNNGV. The CDR3 contains 16 residues. CDR3 amino acids: CASSLMTGQGEETQYF. In nucleotides, the CDR3 is TGTGCCAGCAGCTTAATGACCGGACAGGGGGAAGAGACCCAGTACTTC. Using reference TRBV11-2 and TRBJ2-5 for the parts outside the CDR3, the full variable domain is EAGVAQSPRYKIIEKRQSVAFWCNPISGHATLYWYQQILGQGPKLLIQFQNNGVVDDSQLPKDRFSAERLKGVDSTLKIQPAKLEDSAVYLCASSLMTGQGEETQYFGPGTRLLVL.

V and J are TRBV27 and TRBJ2-2; the match to TRBD2 covers 8 bases. Germline assignment: CDR1 MNHEY and CDR2 SMNVEV (reference sequence). J lost 4 bases, V lost 6 bases, and 4 bases had no gene match. The CDR3 is 14 residues long. The CDR3 DNA reads as TGTGCCAGCAGGGAGCGGGGGCCCACCGGGGAGCTGTTTTTT. It is translated as CASRERGPTGELFF.

This clone was detected a few times. The chain is built from TRBV15 and TRBJ1-2, with D uncertain. Trimming took 0 bases from V and 8 from J, leaving 13 bases between them. CDR1 and CDR2 from the germline V gene are LNHNV and YYDKDF (reference sequence). There are 14 residues in the CDR3. CDR3 sequence reads: CATSRDAFREGYTF. The CDR3 DNA sequence: TGTGCCACCAGCAGAGATGCCTTTCGCGAGGGCTACACCTTC.

The gene calls are TRBV29-1 and TRBJ1-1; TRBD1 agrees at 9 bases. With V trimmed by 4 bases and J by 10 bases, 4 bases remained unmatched. The CDR3 runs 11 residues. CDR1 is SQVTM and CDR2 is ANQGSEA in the germline V gene. Written as DNA, the CDR3 is TGCAGCGTTGTACAGGGGGCAGGAGCTTTCTTT. Amino acids: CSVVQGAGAFF.

This chain joins TRBV21-1 and TRBJ1-2; TRBD1 is the table's D call, not checked against the DNA. TRBV21-1 is annotated as a pseudogene. This CDR3 spans 22 amino acids. CDR3 in DNA: TGTGCCAGCAGCAAAGAGGGTCGTGGTGGGCGCGGACAGGGGCGAGCTAACTATGGCTACACCTTC. Protein sequence: CASSKEGRGGRGQGRANYGYTF.

The chain is built from TRBV10-2 and TRBJ2-1, with a weak D call TRBD2 (6 bases). V was clipped by 6 bases and J by 6 bases, with 15 bases between them. This CDR3 is built from 14 residues. Germline V gene data show CDR1 as WSHSY and CDR2 as SAAADI. The CDR3 protein is CASSNAGTGNEQFF. The CDR3 nucleotides read TGCGCCAGCAGCAACGCGGGGACTGGCAATGAGCAGTTCTTC.

The V and J genes are TRBV7-6 and TRBJ2-5; 8 bases fit TRBD2. This CDR3 region has 14 residues. J gave up 4 bases and V 1 base, and 2 bases lay outside the gene matches. Germline CDR1 SGHVS, CDR2 FNYEAQ. The CDR3 here is CASSLGSGVETQYF. The CDR3 bases are TGTGCCAGCAGCTTAGGTAGCGGGGTAGAGACCCAGTACTTC.

This clone was seen only a few times. The genes are TRBV29-1 and TRBJ2-1; 7 bases match TRBD2. This CDR3 has 14 amino acids. Germline V lookup: CDR1 SQVTM, CDR2 ANQGSEA. The V and J ends lost 5 bases and 6 bases, in that order; junction bases with no gene match: 10. The CDR3 DNA reads as TGCAGCGTTCGGGCTAGCGGATTAACCAATGAGCAGTTCTTC. Translated, it gives CSVRASGLTNEQFF.

This chain connects TRBV5-8 to TRBJ2-5, with 12 bases identical to TRBD2. This CDR3 spans 16 amino acids. With V trimmed by 4 bases and J by 2 bases, 6 bases remained unmatched. Germline V gene sequence: CDR1 SGHTS, CDR2 YDEGEE. CDR3 in DNA: TGTGCCAGCAGCCCATGGACTAGCGGGGTACAAGAGACCCAGTACTTC. As protein: CASSPWTSGVQETQYF. The whole variable domain, filled in from reference TRBV5-8 and TRBJ2-5, reads EAGVTQSPTHLIKTRGQQATLRCSPISGHTSVYWYQQALGLGLQFLLWYDEGEERNRGNFPPRFSGRQFPNYSSELNVNALELEDSALYLCASSPWTSGVQETQYFGPGTRLLVL.

The rearrangement joins TRBV7-8 to TRBJ2-7, with D possibly being TRBD2 (5 bases). Germline CDR1 reads SGHVS; CDR2 reads FQNEAQ. Trimming cost V 5 bases and J 3 bases, with 8 bases left between them. This CDR3 has 12 residues. The CDR3 sequence is CASSADFYEQYF. CDR3 nucleotide sequence: TGTGCCAGCAGCGCGGACTTCTACGAGCAGTACTTC.

V and J are TRBV28 and TRBJ1-4, with TRBD1 matching 8 bases. Germline V lookup: CDR1 MDHEN, CDR2 SYDVKM. The CDR3 spans 16 residues. The J segment lost 7 bases and the V segment lost 1 base, leaving 8 bases of the junction unmatched. CDR3 sequence: CASSLSPGGMSEKLFF. The DNA for the CDR3 is TGTGCCAGCAGTTTATCCCCAGGGGGCATGAGTGAAAAACTGTTTTTT. Together with reference TRBV28 and TRBJ1-4, the CDR3 gives the full variable domain: DVKVTQSSRYLVKRTGEKVFLECVQDMDHENMFWYRQDPGLGLRLIYFSYDVKMKEKGDIPEGYSVSREKKERFSLILESASTNQTSMYLCASSLSPGGMSEKLFFGSGTQLSVL.

This clone was recorded a few times. V gene TRBV5-1 combines with J gene TRBJ2-5, with D possibly TRBD2 on 6 matching bases. V was cut by 1 base and J by 1 base, with 11 bases left in between. From germline, CDR1 is SGHRS and CDR2 YFSETQ. The CDR3 runs to 15 residues. The CDR3 spells CASSLTAGIQETQYF. As DNA, the CDR3 is TGCGCCAGCAGCTTGACCGCGGGGATCCAAGAGACCCAGTACTTC.

V gene TRBV29-1 combines with J gene TRBJ2-7, with D uncertain. The germline V gene encodes CDR1 SQVTM and CDR2 ANQGSEA. Deletions cut 8 bases from V and 3 bases from J, with 14 bases between. CDR3 length: 12 residues. The CDR3 protein is CSPPLRVYEQYF. The DNA for the CDR3 is TGCAGCCCCCCTCTACGAGTCTACGAGCAGTACTTC.

The J gene is TRBJ2-1, the V gene TRBV5-4; possibly TRBD2 for D (6 bases). CDR3 length equals 16 residues. Germline lookup yields CDR1 SGHNT and CDR2 YYREEE (reference sequence). V lost 4 bases and J lost 0, with 14 bases in between. The CDR3 sequence is CASSRGSADSYNEQFF. The CDR3 region has the DNA TGTGCCAGCAGCCGGGGGTCGGCAGACTCCTACAATGAGCAGTTCTTC.